These 29 T cell receptor beta chains share one sample of origin, sequenced in a study of T cells in women clearing cervical HPV infection. The assay was immunoSEQ multiplex PCR, and TCRdb's table has in-frame clones only and misses some. Its clone listing holds about 32,000 clones. The sequenced material came from blood buffy coat. Every receptor here comes from a woman aged 18 to 75 with a cervical HPV16 infection that either progressed to CIN3+ or cleared (not recorded which).

A note on this clone: The CDR3 end lies 3 residues beyond the end of the read and is filled in from the germline J gene. The chain couples TRBV6-2 or TRBV6-3 to TRBJ2-3; maybe TRBD2 (6 bases). Germline values: CDR1 MNHEY, CDR2 SVGEGT. Trimming took 6 bases from V and 0 from J, leaving 13 bases between them. The CDR3 has 15 amino acids. CDR3 DNA, as far as it was read: TGTGCCAGCAGCTATCTAGCGCCCAGCACAGATACG. It codes for CASSYLAPSTDT. The CDR3 in full is CASSYLAPSTDTQYF.

A note on this clone: The CDR3 is cut off 3 residues early in the read; its end comes from the germline J gene. This chain joins TRBV6-2 or TRBV6-3 and TRBJ1-5; a possible D gene is TRBD1 (6 bases). This CDR3 region has 15 residues. The V and J ends lost 4 bases and 1 base respectively, with 11 bases between them. Germline CDR1 and CDR2: MNHEY and SVGEGT. The CDR3 protein is CASSLTGTSNQPQHF. CDR3 DNA, as far as it was read: TGTGCCAGCAGTTTAACAGGGACGAGCAATCAGCCC.

Of note for this clone: The read finishes 3 residues shy of the CDR3 end, and the germline J gene is used to complete it. This chain uses TRBV5-1 with TRBJ1-1; D is perhaps TRBD1 (5 bases). This CDR3 is built from 13 residues. Per the germline V gene, CDR1 is SGHRS and CDR2 is YFSETQ. V lost 3 bases to trimming and J lost 3 bases, with 9 bases between them. The CDR3 sequence is CASSSTGYTEAFF. The covered CDR3 bases are TGCGCCAGCAGCTCTACAGGATACACTGAA.

About this clone: The missing CDR3 end, 3 residues past where the read stops, is filled in from the germline J gene. The rearrangement links TRBV7-9 to TRBJ1-2, with D hard to call. Germline V gene data show CDR1 as SEHNR and CDR2 as FQNEAQ (reference sequence). This CDR3 has 15 amino acids. The CDR3 protein is CASSLDRGSTDTYTF. The CDR3 DNA, read in part, is TGTGCCAGCAGCTTAGATCGGGGATCCACAGATACC.

In the case of this clone: The CDR3 goes on 3 residues after the read ends, and that part is filled in from the germline J gene. This chain connects TRBV13 to TRBJ2-7; D is unresolved. The CDR3 extends over 14 amino acids. V shed 5 bases and J shed 2 bases, with 13 bases lying between them. Germline V gene data show CDR1 as PRHDT and CDR2 as FYEKMQ (reference sequence). CDR3 amino acids: CASSHQDDPYEQYF. Partial CDR3 DNA: TGTGCCAGCAGCCACCAGGATGATCCCTACGAG.

With regard to this clone: The read comes to an end 3 residues before the CDR3 does, leaving the germline J gene to fill in the end. V is TRBV6-2 or TRBV6-3 and J is TRBJ1-1; possible D gene TRBD1, 6 bases. CDR1 and CDR2 from the germline V gene are MNHEY and SVGEGT. Trimming took off 5 bases at V and 3 bases at J, with 10 bases between the two ends. This CDR3 has 13 residues. The CDR3 DNA, read in part, is TGTGCCAGCAGTACACAGGGCCACACTGAA. This encodes CASSTQGHTE. The whole CDR3 reads CASSTQGHTEAFF.

Of note for this clone: One junction end disagrees with the germline gene, perhaps due to a read error. CDR3: CASSLAGRGGQGTQYF. The sequenced CDR3 bases are TGTGCCAGCAGCTTAGCTGGGCGGGGGGGCCAAGGGACC. The genes are TRBV7-2 and TRBJ2-5, with 9 bases aligning to TRBD2. The read is 3 residues too short to cover the CDR3 end, so that end is filled in from the germline J gene. The CDR3 contains 16 residues. Germline V gene lookup returns CDR1 SGHTA and CDR2 FQGNSA.

By frequency, this clone is medium-sized. CDR3 in amino acids: CASSPRGQGENIQYF. CDR3 DNA (partial): TGTGCCAGCTCACCACGAGGGCAAGGGGAAAACATT. The rearrangement links TRBV18 to TRBJ2-4; D tentatively fits TRBD1 or TRBD2 (5 bases each). The read ends 3 residues early relative to the CDR3; the germline J gene fills the gap. This CDR3 comprises 15 residues. V lost 1 base and J 5 bases, leaving 12 bases between the germline ends. Germline loops: CDR1 KGHSH, CDR2 LQKENI.

A word on this clone: The read finishes 3 residues shy of the CDR3 end, and the germline J gene is used to complete it. The genes are TRBV30 and TRBJ1-1, with 7 bases that match TRBD1. V was clipped by 0 bases and J by 2 bases; unmatched bases: 6. The V gene's germline CDR1 is GTSNPN and CDR2 SVGIG (reference sequence). CDR3 length: 15 amino acids. The CDR3 sequence is CAWSVGGTVNTEAFF. The sequenced part of the CDR3 DNA is TGTGCCTGGAGTGTAGGCGGGACAGTCAACACTGAA.

Details on this clone: The read is 3 residues too short to cover the CDR3 end, so that end is filled in from the germline J gene. V and J are TRBV11-2 and TRBJ1-1; D gene unclear. Germline assignment: CDR1 SGHAT and CDR2 FQNNGV. This CDR3 comprises 14 residues. V gave up 1 base and J gave up 4 bases, with 10 bases separating them. The CDR3 bases that were read are TGTGCCAGCAGCTTAGTAGCGGACGTCACTGAA. Encoded protein: CASSLVADVTE. The CDR3 in full is CASSLVADVTEAFF.

In regard to this clone: The sequenced fragment ends 3 residues before the CDR3 boundary, so the rest is inferred from the germline J gene. The J gene is TRBJ2-7, the V gene TRBV7-2, with 7 nucleotides matching TRBD1. The germline V gene encodes CDR1 SGHTA and CDR2 FQGNSA. The trim removed 3 bases at V and 3 bases at J, leaving 8 bases unmatched. This CDR3 has 15 residues. The part of the CDR3 DNA that was read is TGTGCCAGCAGCTTTTTTGGGGACAGTTTCTACGAG. The encoded protein is CASSFFGDSFYE. The complete CDR3 protein is CASSFFGDSFYEQYF.

Note on this clone: The CDR3 end is not reached by the read, which stops 3 residues before it; the germline J gene fills it in. The chain joins TRBV20-1 to TRBJ2-5; 14 positions match TRBD2. From germline, CDR1 is DFQATT and CDR2 SNEGSKA (reference sequence). CDR3 length: 14 residues. The trim removed 6 bases at V and 5 bases at J, leaving 5 bases unmatched. The CDR3 protein is CSAKRTSGGETQYF. CDR3 DNA (partial): TGCAGTGCCAAGAGGACTAGCGGGGGGGAGACC.

On this clone: From the germline J gene comes the end of the CDR3, since the read stops 3 residues before it. V gene TRBV18 combines with J gene TRBJ1-5; maybe TRBD1 (5 bases). Looked up from germline, CDR1 is KGHSH and CDR2 is LQKENI. The V end was cut by 4 bases, the J end by 5 bases, with 15 bases between. The CDR3 loop spans 15 amino acids. Partial CDR3 DNA: TGTGCCAGCTCACGGGACGGAGCGGGGGATCAGCCC. It encodes CASSRDGAGDQP. The CDR3 as a whole reads CASSRDGAGDQPQHF.

CDR3 DNA (partial): TGTGCCAGTAGCAACGGGGGGATTTGGTACGAC. The encoded protein is CASSNGGIWYD. In full, the CDR3 is CASSNGGIWYDYTF. The rearrangement uses TRBV19 and TRBJ1-2, with a weak D call TRBD1 (5 bases). The read gets to within 3 residues of the CDR3 end, and the germline J gene fills in the rest. CDR3 size: 14 residues. Germline V CDR1 and CDR2: LNHDA, SQIVND (reference sequence).

Regarding this clone: The sequence runs out 3 residues before the end of the CDR3; the remainder is reconstructed from the germline J gene. The chain couples TRBV5-1 to TRBJ2-5; 7 positions agree with TRBD2. Germline lookup yields CDR1 SGHRS and CDR2 YFSETQ. V lost 5 bases, J lost 2 bases, and 6 bases stayed unmatched. The CDR3 is made up of 14 amino acids. CDR3 DNA, as far as it was read: TGCGCCAGCAGGCGGGGGACCGGGCAAGAGACC. Residues: CASRRGTGQET. The full CDR3 sequence reads CASRRGTGQETQYF.

Remarks on this clone: The DNA ends 3 residues before the CDR3 does, and the rest of the CDR3 is filled in from the germline J gene. This chain connects TRBV14 to TRBJ2-3, with D possibly matching TRBD1 (6 bases). The CDR3 is made up of 14 amino acids. Per germline, CDR1 SGHDN and CDR2 FVKESK. The CDR3 here is CASSGAGVNQPQYF. The sequenced CDR3 bases are TGTGCCAGCAGCGGTGCAGGGGTAAATCAGCCG.

A remark on this clone: The observed sequence ends 3 residues before the CDR3 terminus, with the missing tail filled in from the germline J gene. This chain joins TRBV7-9 and TRBJ1-1, with 9 bases fitting TRBD1. In germline, CDR1 is SEHNR, CDR2 FQNEAQ (reference sequence). J lost 4 bases, V lost 3 bases, and 6 bases had no gene match. The CDR3 runs 15 residues. Here the CDR3 reads CASSFDGTGITEAFF. The CDR3 bases that were read are TGTGCCAGCAGCTTCGACGGGACAGGGATCACTGAA.

CDR3 residues: CSASTGGSQPQYF. The CDR3 bases that were read are TGCAGTGCTTCCACAGGGGGCTCTCAGCCG. The chain combines TRBV20-1 with TRBJ2-3; 9 bases agree with TRBD1. The read stops 3 residues short of the end of the CDR3; the missing end is completed from the germline J gene. The CDR3 covers 13 residues. Per the germline V gene, CDR1 is DFQATT and CDR2 is SNEGSKA (reference sequence).

With respect to this clone: The read falls 3 residues short of the CDR3 end, and the missing part is taken from the germline J gene. J is TRBJ2-1 and V is TRBV19; the match to TRBD2 covers 14 bases. The CDR3 sequence is 18 residues long. Looked up from germline, CDR1 is LNHDA and CDR2 is SQIVND (reference sequence). Trimming at V came to 5 bases and at J to 2 bases, leaving 8 bases not matched to a gene. The CDR3 loop is CASSLRLAGGRTYNEQFF. The covered CDR3 bases are TGTGCCAGTAGTCTGAGACTAGCGGGGGGGCGCACCTACAATGAG.

As regards this clone: Coverage ceases 3 residues before the CDR3 finishes, and the germline J gene fills in the end. The chain carries TRBV20-1 and TRBJ1-4, with unresolved D. CDR1 DFQATT and CDR2 SNEGSKA come from the germline V gene (reference sequence). CDR3 length: 12 residues. The sequenced part of the CDR3 DNA is TGCAGTGCTACCCCCGAGGCGGGGAAA. It specifies CSATPEAGK. The complete CDR3 protein is CSATPEAGKLFF.

Note on this clone: The read comes to an end 3 residues before the CDR3 does, leaving the germline J gene to fill in the end. This chain uses TRBV6-4 with TRBJ2-3, with 7 nucleotides matching TRBD2. With V trimmed by 4 bases and J by 3 bases, 4 bases remained unmatched. In germline, CDR1 is MRHNA, CDR2 SNTAGT. This CDR3 has 14 residues. The CDR3 DNA, read in part, is TGTGCCAGCAGTGTTTTGGGGGGGACAGATACG. Its translation: CASSVLGGTDT. In full, the CDR3 is CASSVLGGTDTQYF.

A note on this clone: The read finishes 3 residues shy of the CDR3 end, and the germline J gene is used to complete it. This sequence joins TRBV6-2 or TRBV6-3 and TRBJ2-7; TRBD1 aligns across 9 bases. V dropped 8 bases and J dropped 6; count of bases not matched to a gene: 8. The germline V gene has CDR1 MNHEY and CDR2 SVGEGT. The CDR3 contains 13 residues. The CDR3 sequence is CASHPGQGFEQYF. The DNA read from the CDR3 is TGTGCCAGCCACCCGGGACAGGGTTTCGAG.

In regard to this clone: Read coverage stops 3 residues before the CDR3 terminus; the germline J gene supplies the remainder. The V gene is TRBV5-1, the J gene TRBJ2-3; 8 positions agree with TRBD1. CDR3 length: 15 amino acids. CDR1 is SGHRS, CDR2 YFSETQ, per germline. The CDR3 loop reads CASSLGQGTQETQYF. CDR3 bases read: TGCGCCAGCAGCTTGGGACAGGGGACCCAAGAGACG. Supplemented by reference TRBV5-1 and TRBJ2-3, the full variable domain reads KAGVTQTPRYLIKTRGQQVTLSCSPISGHRSVSWYQQTPGQGLQFLFEYFSETQRNKGNFPGRFSGRQFSNSRSEMNVSTLELGDSALYLCASSLGQGTQETQYFGPGTRLTVL.

Points on this clone: The CDR3 extends 3 residues past the end of the read, so its final part is completed from the germline J gene. V is TRBV29-1 and J is TRBJ2-2, with D perhaps TRBD1 (5 bases). The CDR3 is 13 amino acids. The V gene's germline CDR1 is SQVTM and CDR2 ANQGSEA. V lost 8 bases to trimming and J lost 1 base, with 11 bases between them. CDR3 sequence: CSSDKGNTGELFF. The part of the CDR3 DNA that was read is TGCAGCTCGGACAAGGGGAACACCGGGGAG.

On this clone itself: The DNA ends 3 residues before the CDR3 does, and the rest of the CDR3 is filled in from the germline J gene. This rearrangement joins TRBV20-1 to TRBJ1-5; 7 nucleotides match TRBD1. The V and J ends lost 6 bases and 5 bases, in that order; junction bases with no gene match: 7. The CDR3 extends over 13 amino acids. Germline-derived CDR1 and CDR2 are DFQATT and SNEGSKA (reference sequence). CDR3 DNA (partial): TGCAGTGCAAACAGGGGAAACGATCAGCCC. It yields the protein CSANRGNDQP. The complete CDR3 reads CSANRGNDQPQHF.

This chain's CDR3 is CASGTVNYGYTF. The sequenced CDR3 bases are TGTGCCAGCGGGACAGTTAACTATGGC. The chain carries TRBV7-2 and TRBJ1-2, with 7 bases that match TRBD1. The DNA ends 3 residues before the CDR3 does, and the rest of the CDR3 is filled in from the germline J gene. Germline CDR1 is SGHTA and CDR2 is FQGNSA. The CDR3 is 12 amino acids. V gave up 8 bases and J gave up 1 base; unmatched junction bases: 1.

A note on this clone: The read comes to an end 3 residues before the CDR3 does, leaving the germline J gene to fill in the end. The chain links TRBV20-1 to TRBJ2-3, with D maybe TRBD2 (5 bases). Per germline, CDR1 DFQATT and CDR2 SNEGSKA (reference sequence). This CDR3 is built from 15 residues. V was clipped by 0 bases and J by 2 bases, with 12 bases between them. The sequenced part of the CDR3 DNA is TGCAGTGCTAGAGATGTCGAAGCGGACACAGATACG. It is translated as CSARDVEADTDT. The full CDR3 protein reads CSARDVEADTDTQYF.

In the case of this clone: The read terminates 3 residues before the CDR3 end, so the remaining end is supplied by the germline J gene. V gene TRBV7-9 combines with J gene TRBJ1-2, with 12 bases that match TRBD1. In germline, CDR1 is SEHNR, CDR2 FQNEAQ (reference sequence). This CDR3 contains 14 residues. CDR3 DNA, as far as it was read: TGTGCCAGCAGCTCCGGGACAGGGGGCTACGAC. Translated, it gives CASSSGTGGYD. The full CDR3 protein reads CASSSGTGGYDYTF. The variable domain in full, completed from reference TRBV7-9 and TRBJ1-2, reads DTGVSQNPRHKITKRGQNVTFRCDPISEHNRLYWYRQTLGQGPEFLTYFQNEAQLEKSRLLSDRFSAERPKGSFSTLEIQRTEQGDSAMYLCASSSGTGGYDYTFGSGTRLTVV.

Worth noting for this clone: The sequenced fragment ends 3 residues before the CDR3 boundary, so the rest is inferred from the germline J gene. The rearrangement joins TRBV10-3 to TRBJ2-7; 10 positions agree with TRBD1. J was trimmed by 2 bases and V by 6 bases; bases with no gene match: 7. The CDR3 has 15 amino acids. Germline values: CDR1 ENHRY, CDR2 SYGVKD. Partial CDR3 DNA: TGTGCCATCAGCGACCTCGGGACAGGGGCCTACGAG. This sequence encodes CAISDLGTGAYE. The full CDR3 reads CAISDLGTGAYEQYF.